The rows below give T cell receptor beta chains drawn from one sample of a study of T-cell reconstitution after alpha-beta-depleted transplantation in children. TCRdb used MiXCR to reprocess the PCR reads, holding one entry per CDR3 protein. Seen here are 400,000 to 500,000 distinct CDR3 sequences, 11% observed once, and the top ten hold about 5%. The specimen was PBMCs from the stem cell graft donor, collected from the stem cell graft. Receptors were obtained from a human donor who donated a stem cell graft to a child with acute myeloid leukemia. CDR3s include the opening cysteine and the closing phenylalanine or tryptophan. Each record gives: V gene, clone size, D gene, J gene, CDR3 DNA, CDR3 protein. The D gene is left open where the match is weak. Expanded clones get a size class; other rows say once, few or many, or leave the size out.

v_gene: TRBV5-8
abundance: few
d_gene: NA
j_gene: TRBJ2-5
CDR3nt: TGTGCCAGCAGCAACAAGGGGACCCAGTACTTC
CDR3aa: CASSNKGTQYF

v_gene: TRBV9
abundance: NA
d_gene: TRBD2
j_gene: TRBJ2-3
CDR3nt: TGTGCCAGCAGCGCGACTAGCGGGGGGTTCACAGATACGCAGTATTTT
CDR3aa: CASSATSGGFTDTQYF

v_gene: TRBV6-1
abundance: few
d_gene: NA
j_gene: TRBJ2-7
CDR3nt: TGTGCCAGCAGTACCCGGGACGGCTCCTACGAGCAGTACTTC
CDR3aa: CASSTRDGSYEQYF

v_gene: TRBV20-1
abundance: NA
d_gene: TRBD1
j_gene: TRBJ1-5
CDR3nt: TGCAGTGCAACATTCAGTCCCGGGACAGGGCAGCCCCAGCATTTT
CDR3aa: CSATFSPGTGQPQHF

v_gene: TRBV2
abundance: few
d_gene: NA
j_gene: TRBJ2-6
CDR3nt: TGTGCCAGCACCGAGTTTGGAAGCTCTGGGGCCAACGTCCTGACTTTC
CDR3aa: CASTEFGSSGANVLTF

v_gene: TRBV5-1
abundance: many
d_gene: TRBD1
j_gene: TRBJ2-5
CDR3nt: TGCGCCAGCGGGACAGGGAGGGACCAAGAGACCCAGTACTTC
CDR3aa: CASGTGRDQETQYF

v_gene: TRBV5-1
abundance: NA
d_gene: TRBD1
j_gene: TRBJ1-2
CDR3nt: TGCGCCAGCAGCCCAAACCGGGACAGAAGCTATGGCTACACCTTC
CDR3aa: CASSPNRDRSYGYTF

v_gene: TRBV29-1
abundance: few
d_gene: TRBD2
j_gene: TRBJ2-1
CDR3nt: TGCAGCGTTGTGGGGAGCGGGGCTGGTAATGAGCAGTTCTTC
CDR3aa: CSVVGSGAGNEQFF

v_gene: TRBV6-1
abundance: NA
d_gene: NA
j_gene: TRBJ2-3
CDR3nt: TGTGCCAGCAGTGACGGGGGAGCAGTGAATACGCAGTATTTT
CDR3aa: CASSDGGAVNTQYF

v_gene: TRBV7-2
abundance: NA
d_gene: NA
j_gene: TRBJ1-2
CDR3nt: TGTGCCAGCAGCTTGGGGAGACTTGACCGATATGGCTACACCTTC
CDR3aa: CASSLGRLDRYGYTF